This T cell receptor (beta chain) appears in the sequencing data of a study of T cell responses to AZD1222 COVID-19 vaccine. The ends were cut back, 1 base at V and 1 base at J, with 3 bases in the middle. This CDR3 region has 13 residues. Germline CDR1 is SNHLY and CDR2 is FYNNEI. Study-level results: Baseline antibody screening turned up just six or seven seropositive AZD1222 recipients. Clonal diversity may have been underestimated, and the donors were mostly white British, with more females than males. Dominant at 160-218 and 743-854, vaccine-associated CD4 TCRs also spanned spike. Samples come after the peak T cell response, not at day 14.

Assay used: immunoSEQ multiplex PCR; TCRdb lists only in-frame clones, some missing. The table lists around 99,000 clones, about 90% of them singletons. Note on this clone: Its antigen is as yet unknown.

The chain joins TRBV2 to TRBJ2-3; D remains unclear. The receptor comes from an adult in good health. The starting material was peripheral blood, obtained on day 0 of AZD1222 vaccination. DNA of the CDR3: TGTGCCAGCAGTGAAGGGGGCACAGATACGCAGTATTTT. Its protein product is CASSEGGTDTQYF.